This T cell receptor beta chain stems from a study of CD8+CD57+ T cells in acquired aplastic anemia. In the study overall: Across the sorted CD4+ and CD8+ cells, DNA amounts averaged 3.2 ug. Regarding the study as a whole: Patients and controls were found to share roughly 31 CD8+ CDR3 sequences.

Selection for sequencing was limited to patients who had shown CD8+CD57+ cell expansion by flow cytometry. The patients, all of them, had severe acquired aplastic anemia. Genomic DNA served as template for TCR beta VDJ and CDR3 profiling. TCRdb passed the reads through MiXCR, listing each CDR3 protein once. Of about 95,000 distinct CDR3 sequences in the sample, 55% to 80% were seen once. The CDR3 runs to 11 residues. The V segment lost 12 bases and the J segment 9 bases; nucleotides outside the gene matches: 4. Germline values: CDR1 KGHDR, CDR2 SFDVKD. In its sample, this clonotype was seen a few times. Antigen specificity is unknown.

J is TRBJ2-3 and V is TRBV24-1; 11 nucleotides agree with TRBD2. The origin of this receptor is a human donor with aplastic anemia. Material for sequencing was sorted CD4+, CD8+, or CD8+CD57+ T cells (not recorded which) from PBMCs. The CDR3 DNA follows: TGTGCCGCCACTAGCGGGAGCACGCAGTATTTT. Translating gives CAATSGSTQYF.